This TCR beta chain was sequenced during a study of shared clonotypes between healthy human individuals. As for the study in general: The composition of the donors was a couple of women and a few men aged 18 to 49.

Points from the study as a whole: Non-shared clonotypes had lower generation probabilities than those shared by all four donors.

This clone has a handful of counts. Its antigen is still unknown. Sequencing was performed with immunoSEQ multiplex PCR; in TCRdb, only in-frame clones are kept and a portion is missing. In the table there are roughly 2.2 million clones, just under 95% of which are singletons. Germline CDR1 SNHLY, CDR2 FYNNEI. CDR3 length: 14 residues. The J segment lost 5 bases and the V segment lost 8 bases, leaving 3 bases of the junction unmatched. The chain uses TRBV2 and TRBJ2-1; 13 bases line up with TRBD2. The sequence came from a man aged 18 to 30 in good health. Some clones in this sample may be carry-over from other donors' samples. Sequenced sample: naive CD4+ T cells from PBMCs. Regarding subset: CD45RA+ positively selected. Here the CDR3 DNA reads TGTGCCAGCGGAGGGACTAGCGGGAACAATGAGCAGTTCTTC. Translating it yields CASGGTSGNNEQFF.